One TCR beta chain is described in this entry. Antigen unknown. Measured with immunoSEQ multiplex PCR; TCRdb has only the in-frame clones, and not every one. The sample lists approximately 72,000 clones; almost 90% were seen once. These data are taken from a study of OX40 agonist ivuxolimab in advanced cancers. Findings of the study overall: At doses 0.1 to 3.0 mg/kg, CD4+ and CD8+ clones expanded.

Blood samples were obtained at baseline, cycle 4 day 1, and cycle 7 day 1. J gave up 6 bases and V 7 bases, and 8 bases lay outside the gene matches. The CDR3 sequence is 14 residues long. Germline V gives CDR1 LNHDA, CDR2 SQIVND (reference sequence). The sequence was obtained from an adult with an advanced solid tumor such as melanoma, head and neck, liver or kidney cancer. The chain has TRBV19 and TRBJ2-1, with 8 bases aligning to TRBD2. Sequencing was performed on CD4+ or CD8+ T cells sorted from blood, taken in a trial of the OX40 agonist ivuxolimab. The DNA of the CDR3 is TGTGCCAGTACGGGGTCGCTAGCGGGCAATGAGCAGTTCTTC. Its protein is CASTGSLAGNEQFF. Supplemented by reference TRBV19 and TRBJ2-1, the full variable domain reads DGGITQSPKYLFRKEGQNVTLSCEQNLNHDAMYWYRQDPGQGLRLIYYSQIVNDFQKGDIAEGYSVSREKKESFPLTVTSAQKNPTAFYLCASTGSLAGNEQFFGPGTRLTVL.